The TCR beta chain described here comes from a study of shared clonotypes between healthy human individuals. Points from the study as a whole: Owing to a small donor count, the genetic and exposure-history diversity represented was limited.

Repertoires were generated with immunoSEQ multiplex PCR, while TCRdb's copy carries only in-frame clones and drops some. Of about 2 million clones listed, 90% to 95% are singletons. The CDR3 length is 17 residues. Germline V lookup: CDR1 GTSNPN, CDR2 SVGIG (reference sequence). The V gene lost 2 bases and the J gene lost 4 bases, with 18 bases spanning the gap. On this clone: Its cognate antigen is unknown.

This receptor was identified in a man younger than 35 in good health. Material: naive CD4+ T cells sorted from blood. Regarding subset: CD45RA+ positively selected. This chain connects TRBV30 to TRBJ1-6; D is perhaps TRBD1 (6 bases). CDR3 residues: CAWSSGRTGYYNSPLHF. CDR3 nucleotide sequence: TGTGCCTGGAGTTCGGGGCGCACAGGGTATTATAATTCACCCCTCCACTTT.